This T cell receptor beta chain was observed in a study of post-analysis software for immune sequencing data. On the study more broadly: There were relapsing-remitting, secondary progressive and progressive-relapsing multiple sclerosis among the disease courses included.

Comment on this clonotype: Its target is not known.

Every TCR beta cDNA library bore unique molecular identifiers. Between about 0.85 and 10 million T cells gave rise to a few hundred thousand cDNA molecules. TCRdb redid the calling of the PCR reads with MiXCR, one entry per CDR3 protein. The sample carries about 620,000 distinct CDR3 sequences, 44% recorded once. Broader study findings: Strong co-clustering by F measure was evident for samples that had been prepared in the same batch. Controls significantly exceeded multiple sclerosis patients in normalized Chao1 diversity. Relative to controls, patients had five TRBV segments at higher frequency, with TRBV5-6, TRBV5-1 and TRBV20-1 among these.

This CDR3 has 15 amino acids. From germline, CDR1 is MNHEY and CDR2 SVGAGI. V was shortened by 4 bases and J by 0 bases, with 10 bases between the two germline ends. The clonotype originates from a girl aged 10-17 years with multiple sclerosis. Sequenced sample: blood. The J gene is TRBJ2-4, the V gene TRBV6-5, with D hard to call. The CDR3: CASSSLSLAKNIQYF. CDR3 coding DNA: TGTGCCAGCAGTTCCCTTAGCCTAGCCAAAAACATTCAGTACTTC.